This TCR beta chain was recorded in a study of blood T cell repertoires in COVID-19. The overall study: Spain, Italy and the United States supplied samples that represented acute and convalescent COVID-19.

The CDR3 is 17 residues long. Trimming removed 0 bases from V and 7 bases from J; junction bases left unmatched: 9. Germline V gives CDR1 SGHRS, CDR2 YFSETQ. Repertoires were generated with immunoSEQ multiplex PCR, while TCRdb's copy carries only in-frame clones and drops some. Of 200,000 to 300,000 clones in the sample, 70% to 90% were seen once. The sequence came from a woman aged 60-70 years with active or convalescent COVID-19. V usage is TRBV5-1 and J usage is TRBJ2-1; 11 positions agree with TRBD2. The sequencing sample was made of peripheral blood. CDR3 in DNA: TGCGCCAGCAGCTTGGACCCCACTAGCGGGAGAACAAATGAGCAGTTCTTC. Amino acids: CASSLDPTSGRTNEQFF.